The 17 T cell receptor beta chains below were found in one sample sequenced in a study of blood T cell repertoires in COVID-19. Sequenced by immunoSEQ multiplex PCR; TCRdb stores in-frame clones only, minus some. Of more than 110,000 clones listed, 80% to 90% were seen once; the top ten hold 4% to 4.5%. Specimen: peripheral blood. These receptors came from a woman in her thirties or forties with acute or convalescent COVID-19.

The chain's CDR3 is CASSVTGSNYGYTF. The CDR3 nucleotides read TGCGCCAGCAGCGTGACAGGGTCTAACTATGGCTACACCTTC. This rearrangement joins TRBV4-1 to TRBJ1-2, with TRBD1 identical over 7 bases. CDR3 length: 14 residues. V lost 5 bases and J lost 0; bases outside the gene matches: 3. Per germline, CDR1 MGHRA and CDR2 YSYEKL.

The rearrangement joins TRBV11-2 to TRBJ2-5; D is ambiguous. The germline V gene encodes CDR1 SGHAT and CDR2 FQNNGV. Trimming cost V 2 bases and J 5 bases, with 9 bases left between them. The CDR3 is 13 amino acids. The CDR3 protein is CASSLIVVETQYF. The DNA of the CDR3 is TGTGCCAGCAGCTTAATAGTCGTGGAGACCCAGTACTTC.

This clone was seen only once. The CDR3 loop is CASSLAALFGLTIYGYTF. The CDR3 nucleotides are TGTGCCAGCAGCTTGGCCGCGCTCTTCGGCCTAACTATCTATGGCTACACCTTC. This chain joins TRBV5-4 and TRBJ1-2; D gene uncertain. Germline CDR1 reads SGHNT; CDR2 reads YYREEE (reference sequence). This CDR3 has 18 amino acids. Trimming cost V 0 bases and J 4 bases, with 22 bases left between them.

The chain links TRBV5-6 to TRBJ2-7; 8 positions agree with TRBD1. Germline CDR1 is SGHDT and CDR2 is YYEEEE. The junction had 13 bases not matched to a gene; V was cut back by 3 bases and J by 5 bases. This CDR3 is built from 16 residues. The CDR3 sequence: CASSSTPTGEMDEQYF. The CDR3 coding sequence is TGTGCCAGCAGCTCAACACCGACAGGGGAGATGGACGAGCAGTACTTC. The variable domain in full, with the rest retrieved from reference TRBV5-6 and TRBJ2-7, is DAGVTQSPTHLIKTRGQQVTLRCSPKSGHDTVSWYQQALGQGPQFIFQYYEEEERQRGNFPDRFSGHQFPNYSSELNVNALLLGDSALYLCASSSTPTGEMDEQYFGPGTRLTVT.

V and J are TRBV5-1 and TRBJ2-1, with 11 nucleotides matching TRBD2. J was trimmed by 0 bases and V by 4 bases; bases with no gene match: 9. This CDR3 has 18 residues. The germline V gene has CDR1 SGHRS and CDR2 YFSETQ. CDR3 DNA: TGCGCCAGCAGCATAGGACTAGCGGGTATGACCTCCTACAATGAGCAGTTCTTC. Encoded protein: CASSIGLAGMTSYNEQFF.

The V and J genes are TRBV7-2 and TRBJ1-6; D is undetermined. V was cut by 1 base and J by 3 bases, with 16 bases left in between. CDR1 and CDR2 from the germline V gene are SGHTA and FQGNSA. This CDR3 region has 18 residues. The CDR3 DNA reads TGTGCCAGCAGCTTAGTCCGTTATGTCCAGGACTATAATTCACCCCTCCACTTT. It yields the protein CASSLVRYVQDYNSPLHF.

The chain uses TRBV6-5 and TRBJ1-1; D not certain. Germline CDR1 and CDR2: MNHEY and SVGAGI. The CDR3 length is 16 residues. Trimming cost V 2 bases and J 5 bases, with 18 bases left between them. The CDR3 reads CASSYLREVVRTEAFF. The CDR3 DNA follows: TGTGCCAGCAGTTACCTTCGGGAGGTAGTGAGGACTGAAGCTTTCTTT.

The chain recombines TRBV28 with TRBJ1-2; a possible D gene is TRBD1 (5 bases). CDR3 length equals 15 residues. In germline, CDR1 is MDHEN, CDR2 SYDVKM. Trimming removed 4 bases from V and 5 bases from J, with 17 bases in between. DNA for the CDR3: TGTGCCAGCAGTTCGGCCGACAGATACCTTTATGGCTACACCTTC. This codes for CASSSADRYLYGYTF.

The CDR3 region is CASSTSLDRLNYGYTF. CDR3 coding DNA: TGTGCCAGCAGCACATCCCTGGACAGGCTTAACTATGGCTACACCTTC. The genes are TRBV28 and TRBJ1-2; 7 bases are shared with TRBD1. Looked up from germline, CDR1 is MDHEN and CDR2 is SYDVKM. This CDR3 comprises 16 residues. The ends lost 6 bases at V and 1 base at J; junction bases unmatched: 11.

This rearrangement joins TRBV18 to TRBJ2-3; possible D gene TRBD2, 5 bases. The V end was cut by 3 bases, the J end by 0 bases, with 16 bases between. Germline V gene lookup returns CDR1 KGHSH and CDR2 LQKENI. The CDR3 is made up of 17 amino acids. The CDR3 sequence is CASSPRKRNPSTDTQYF. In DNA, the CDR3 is TGTGCCAGCTCACCTCGAAAGCGGAACCCTAGCACAGATACGCAGTATTTT. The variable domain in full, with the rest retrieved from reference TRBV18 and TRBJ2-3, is NAGVMQNPRHLVRRRGQEARLRCSPMKGHSHVYWYRQLPEEGLKFMVYLQKENIIDESGMPKERFSAEFPKEGPSILRIQQVVRGDSAAYFCASSPRKRNPSTDTQYFGPGTRLTVL.

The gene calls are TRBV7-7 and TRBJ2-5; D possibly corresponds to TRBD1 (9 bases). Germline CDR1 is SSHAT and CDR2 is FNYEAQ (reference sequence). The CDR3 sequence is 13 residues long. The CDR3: CASGDRAGETQYF. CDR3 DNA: TGTGCTAGCGGGGACAGGGCGGGCGAGACCCAGTACTTC.

The CDR3 loop is CASSLGDTRGGTEAFF. The CDR3 DNA reads TGTGCCAGCAGCTTAGGGGACACACGAGGGGGCACTGAAGCTTTCTTT. The V and J genes are TRBV7-9 and TRBJ1-1, with D possibly being TRBD1 (6 bases). V gave up 1 base and J gave up 4 bases, with 16 bases separating them. Germline CDR1 reads SEHNR; CDR2 reads FQNEAQ (reference sequence). There are 16 residues in the CDR3.

The CDR3 sequence: CASSLSRGEQYF. The CDR3 bases are TGTGCCAGCAGCTTAAGCAGGGGCGAGCAGTACTTC. The chain carries TRBV11-3 and TRBJ2-7, with D tentatively TRBD1 (6 bases). The germline V and J ends were trimmed by 2 bases and 6 bases, with 8 bases remaining between them. Per germline, CDR1 SGHNT and CDR2 YENEEA. The CDR3 length is 12 residues.

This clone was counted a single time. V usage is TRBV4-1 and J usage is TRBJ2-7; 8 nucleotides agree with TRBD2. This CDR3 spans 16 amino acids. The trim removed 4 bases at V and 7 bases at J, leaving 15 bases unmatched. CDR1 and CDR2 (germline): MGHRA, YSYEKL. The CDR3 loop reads CASSLSGASGSEEQYF. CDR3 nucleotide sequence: TGCGCCAGCAGCCTATCGGGGGCTAGCGGGTCTGAAGAGCAGTACTTC.

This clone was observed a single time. CDR3 nucleotide sequence: TGTGCCAGCAGCAGGACACTGAACACTGAAGCTTTCTTT. Amino acids: CASSRTLNTEAFF. This chain uses TRBV2 with TRBJ1-1; possible D gene TRBD1, 5 bases. The V gene lost 6 bases and the J gene lost 0 bases, with 8 bases spanning the gap. Germline V gene sequence: CDR1 SNHLY, CDR2 FYNNEI. The CDR3 totals 13 residues. Supplemented by reference TRBV2 and TRBJ1-1, the full variable domain reads EPEVTQTPSHQVTQMGQEVILRCVPISNHLYFYWYRQILGQKVEFLVSFYNNEISEKSEIFDDQFSVERPDGSNFTLKIRSTKLEDSAMYFCASSRTLNTEAFFGQGTRLTVV.

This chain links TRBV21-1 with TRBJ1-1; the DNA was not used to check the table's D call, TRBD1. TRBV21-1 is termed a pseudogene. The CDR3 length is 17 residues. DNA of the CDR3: TGTGCCAGCAGCAAAGAAACAGGGGGGACCGGGAGCACTGAAGCTTTCTTT. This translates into CASSKETGGTGSTEAFF.

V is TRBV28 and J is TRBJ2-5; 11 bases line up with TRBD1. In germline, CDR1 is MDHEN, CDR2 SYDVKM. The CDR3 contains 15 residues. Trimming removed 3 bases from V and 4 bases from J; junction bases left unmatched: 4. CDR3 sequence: CASSFRTGGLETQYF. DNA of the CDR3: TGTGCCAGCAGTTTTCGGACAGGGGGCTTAGAGACCCAGTACTTC. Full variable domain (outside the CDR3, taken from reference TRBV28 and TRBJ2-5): DVKVTQSSRYLVKRTGEKVFLECVQDMDHENMFWYRQDPGLGLRLIYFSYDVKMKEKGDIPEGYSVSREKKERFSLILESASTNQTSMYLCASSFRTGGLETQYFGPGTRLLVL.